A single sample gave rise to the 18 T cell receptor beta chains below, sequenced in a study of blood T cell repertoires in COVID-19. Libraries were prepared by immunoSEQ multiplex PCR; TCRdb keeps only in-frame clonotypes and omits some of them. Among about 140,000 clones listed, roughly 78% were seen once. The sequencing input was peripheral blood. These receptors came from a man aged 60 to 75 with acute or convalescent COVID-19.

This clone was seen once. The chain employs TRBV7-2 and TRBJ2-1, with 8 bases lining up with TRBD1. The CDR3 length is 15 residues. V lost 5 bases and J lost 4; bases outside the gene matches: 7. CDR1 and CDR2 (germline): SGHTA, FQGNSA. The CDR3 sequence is CASSPGGAGYNEQFF. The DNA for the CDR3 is TGTGCCAGCAGCCCAGGGGGCGCTGGTTACAATGAGCAGTTCTTC.

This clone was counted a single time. CDR3 DNA: TGTGCCAGCAGCCCTCTCTCTCGAGGCTCCGAGCAGTACTTC. Translated: CASSPLSRGSEQYF. This sequence joins TRBV7-6 and TRBJ2-7; D remains unclear. Germline V CDR1 and CDR2: SGHVS, FNYEAQ. The CDR3 sequence is 14 residues long. Trimming took 5 bases from V and 6 from J, leaving 17 bases between them.

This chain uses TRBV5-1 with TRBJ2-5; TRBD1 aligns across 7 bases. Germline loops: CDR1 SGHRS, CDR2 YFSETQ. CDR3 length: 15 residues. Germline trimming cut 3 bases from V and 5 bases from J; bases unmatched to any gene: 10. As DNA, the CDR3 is TGCGCCAGCAGCTCCCAACAGGGGAGAGGGGAGACCCAGTACTTC. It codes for CASSSQQGRGETQYF.

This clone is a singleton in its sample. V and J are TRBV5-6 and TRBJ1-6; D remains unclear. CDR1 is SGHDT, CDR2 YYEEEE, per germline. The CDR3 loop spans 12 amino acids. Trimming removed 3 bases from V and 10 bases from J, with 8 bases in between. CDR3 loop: CASSSLLSPLHF. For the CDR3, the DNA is TGTGCCAGCAGCTCACTACTATCACCCCTCCACTTT.

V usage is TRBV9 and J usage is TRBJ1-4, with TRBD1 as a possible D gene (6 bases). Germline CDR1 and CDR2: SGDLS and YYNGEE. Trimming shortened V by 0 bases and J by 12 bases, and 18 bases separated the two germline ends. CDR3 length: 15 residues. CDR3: CASSVEGQPLNELFF. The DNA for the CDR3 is TGTGCCAGCAGCGTAGAGGGACAACCTCTGAACGAACTGTTTTTT.

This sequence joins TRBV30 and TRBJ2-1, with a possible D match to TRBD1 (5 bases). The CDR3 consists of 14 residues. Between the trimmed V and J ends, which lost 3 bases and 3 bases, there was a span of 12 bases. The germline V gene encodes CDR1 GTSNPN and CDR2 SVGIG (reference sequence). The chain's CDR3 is CAWSGQAYYNEQFF. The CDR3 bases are TGTGCCTGGAGCGGACAAGCCTACTACAATGAGCAGTTCTTC.

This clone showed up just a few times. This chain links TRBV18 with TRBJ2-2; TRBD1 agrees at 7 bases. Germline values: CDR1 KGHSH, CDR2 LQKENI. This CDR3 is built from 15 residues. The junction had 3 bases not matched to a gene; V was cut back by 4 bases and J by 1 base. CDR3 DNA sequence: TGTGCCAGCTCACTGGGACAGATGAACACCGGGGAGCTGTTTTTT. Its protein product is CASSLGQMNTGELFF.

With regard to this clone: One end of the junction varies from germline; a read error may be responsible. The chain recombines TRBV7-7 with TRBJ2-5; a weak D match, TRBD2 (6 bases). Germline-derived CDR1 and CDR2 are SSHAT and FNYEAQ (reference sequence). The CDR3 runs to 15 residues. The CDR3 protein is CASSSSGGNQETQYF. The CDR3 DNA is TGTGCTAGCAGCTCGTCCGGAGGGAACCAAGAGACCCAGTACTTC.

CDR3 amino acids: CAWSPQGTGGDSPLHF. As DNA, the CDR3 is TGTGCCTGGAGTCCTCAAGGTACGGGGGGTGATTCACCCCTCCACTTT. The V gene is TRBV30, the J gene TRBJ1-6; tentatively, D is TRBD1 (5 bases). CDR3 length: 16 residues. V lost 2 bases and J lost 8, with 19 bases in between. Germline V gene sequence: CDR1 GTSNPN, CDR2 SVGIG (reference sequence). Filled out from reference TRBV30 and TRBJ1-6, the complete variable domain reads SQTIHQWPATLVQPVGSPLSLECTVEGTSNPNLYWYRQAAGRGLQLLFYSVGIGQISSEVPQNLSASRPQDRQFILSSKKLLLSDSGFYLCAWSPQGTGGDSPLHFGNGTRLTVT.

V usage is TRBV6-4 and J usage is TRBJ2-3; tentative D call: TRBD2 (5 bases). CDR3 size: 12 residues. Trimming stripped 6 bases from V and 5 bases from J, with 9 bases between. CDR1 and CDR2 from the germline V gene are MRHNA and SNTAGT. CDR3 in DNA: TGTGCCAGCAGCGAAGAGGGAGATACGCAGTATTTT. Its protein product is CASSEEGDTQYF.

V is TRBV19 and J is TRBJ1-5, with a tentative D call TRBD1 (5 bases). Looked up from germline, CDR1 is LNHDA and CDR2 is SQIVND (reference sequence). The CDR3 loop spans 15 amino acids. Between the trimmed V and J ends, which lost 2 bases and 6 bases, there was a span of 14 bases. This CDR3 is CASSIQGTGSQPQHF. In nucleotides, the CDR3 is TGTGCCAGTAGTATACAGGGAACGGGCTCTCAGCCCCAGCATTTT.

CDR3 coding DNA: TGTGCCAGCAGAACAAACAGGGGCTCCTACAATGAGCAGTTCTTC. It is translated as CASRTNRGSYNEQFF. The chain recombines TRBV6-6 with TRBJ2-1; 7 bases match TRBD1. This CDR3 has 15 amino acids. V was pared by 6 bases and J by 0 bases, with 5 bases of the junction left unmatched. Germline V gene sequence: CDR1 MNHNY, CDR2 SVGAGI (reference sequence).

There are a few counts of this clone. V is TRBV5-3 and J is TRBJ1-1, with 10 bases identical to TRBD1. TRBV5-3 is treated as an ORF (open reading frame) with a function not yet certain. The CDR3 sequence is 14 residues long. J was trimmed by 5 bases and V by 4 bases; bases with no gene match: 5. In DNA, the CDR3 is TGTGCCAGAAGCCTGGGACAGGGGAGGACTGAAGCTTTCTTT. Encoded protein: CARSLGQGRTEAFF.

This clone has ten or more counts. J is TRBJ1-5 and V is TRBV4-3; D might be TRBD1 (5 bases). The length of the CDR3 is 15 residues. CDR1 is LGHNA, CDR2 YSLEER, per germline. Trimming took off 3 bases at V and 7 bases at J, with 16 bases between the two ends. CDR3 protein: CASSHHSGRGQPQHF. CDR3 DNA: TGCGCCAGCAGCCACCATTCAGGGAGGGGCCAGCCCCAGCATTTT.

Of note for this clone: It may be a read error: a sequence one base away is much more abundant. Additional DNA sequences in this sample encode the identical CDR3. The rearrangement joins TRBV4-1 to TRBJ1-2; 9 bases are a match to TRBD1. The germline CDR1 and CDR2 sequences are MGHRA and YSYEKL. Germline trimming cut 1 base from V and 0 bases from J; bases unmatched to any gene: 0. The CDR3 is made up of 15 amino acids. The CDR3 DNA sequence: TGCGCCAGCAGCCAAGGACAGGGGGCTAACTATGGCTACACCTTC. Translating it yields CASSQGQGANYGYTF.

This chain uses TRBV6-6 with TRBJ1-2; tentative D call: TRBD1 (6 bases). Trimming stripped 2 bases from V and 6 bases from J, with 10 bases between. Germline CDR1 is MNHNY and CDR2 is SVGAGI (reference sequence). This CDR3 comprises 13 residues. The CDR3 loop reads CASSYGGRDGYTF. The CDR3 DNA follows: TGTGCCAGCAGTTACGGGGGCAGGGATGGCTACACCTTC.

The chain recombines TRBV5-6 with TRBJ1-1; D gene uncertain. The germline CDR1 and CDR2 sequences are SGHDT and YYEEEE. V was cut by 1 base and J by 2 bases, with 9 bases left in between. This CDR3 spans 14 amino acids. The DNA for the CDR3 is TGTGCCAGCAGCTTGCTGAACAGTAACACTGAAGCTTTCTTT. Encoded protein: CASSLLNSNTEAFF.

DNA of the CDR3: TGTGCCAGCAGCCAAGCGGGGGGTGGAGAGACCCAGTACTTC. Translated, it gives CASSQAGGGETQYF. The gene calls are TRBV16 and TRBJ2-5; 8 positions agree with TRBD2. This CDR3 region has 14 residues. J lost 4 bases, V lost 2 bases, and 3 bases had no gene match. Germline CDR1 and CDR2: KGHSY and FQNENV.